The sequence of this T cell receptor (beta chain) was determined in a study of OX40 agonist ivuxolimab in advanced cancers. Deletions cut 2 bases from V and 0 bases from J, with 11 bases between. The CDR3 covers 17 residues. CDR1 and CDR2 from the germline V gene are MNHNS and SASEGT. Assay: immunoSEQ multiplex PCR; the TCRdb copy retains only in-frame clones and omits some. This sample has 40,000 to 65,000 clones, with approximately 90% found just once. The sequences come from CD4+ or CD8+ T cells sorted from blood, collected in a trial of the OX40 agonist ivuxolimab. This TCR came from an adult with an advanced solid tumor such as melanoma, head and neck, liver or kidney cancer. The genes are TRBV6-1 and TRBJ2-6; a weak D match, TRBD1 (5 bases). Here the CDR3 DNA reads TGTGCCAGCAGTGAAACAGGTTATATCTCTGGGGCCAACGTCCTGACTTTC. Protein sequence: CASSETGYISGANVLTF.